This T cell receptor (beta chain) was captured by sequencing in a study of T cell responses to AZD1222 COVID-19 vaccine. Findings and limits, study-wide: Spike-wide coverage was observed for vaccine-associated CD4 TCRs, with dominant responses at 160-218 and 743-854. Reports indicate that nearly half of spike-specific TCRs are directed at unmutated variant regions.

The CDR3 is made up of 17 amino acids. The V and J ends lost 1 base and 8 bases respectively, with 23 bases between them. Germline assignment: CDR1 MNHNS and CDR2 SASEGT. On this clone itself: As yet, its antigen is unknown.

Some clones are missing from TCRdb's copy, which holds only in-frame ones; the method was immunoSEQ multiplex PCR. The data show tens of thousands of clones, 80% to 95% seen once. This clonotype was sampled from an adult who received the AZD1222 COVID-19 vaccine. V and J are TRBV6-1 and TRBJ1-2; perhaps TRBD1 as D (6 bases). The input for sequencing was peripheral blood, taken 28 days after the second AZD1222 dose. CDR3 sequence: CASSEGVRTAPIRGYTF. The DNA for the CDR3 is TGTGCCAGCAGTGAAGGGGTCCGGACAGCCCCTATTAGAGGCTACACCTTC.